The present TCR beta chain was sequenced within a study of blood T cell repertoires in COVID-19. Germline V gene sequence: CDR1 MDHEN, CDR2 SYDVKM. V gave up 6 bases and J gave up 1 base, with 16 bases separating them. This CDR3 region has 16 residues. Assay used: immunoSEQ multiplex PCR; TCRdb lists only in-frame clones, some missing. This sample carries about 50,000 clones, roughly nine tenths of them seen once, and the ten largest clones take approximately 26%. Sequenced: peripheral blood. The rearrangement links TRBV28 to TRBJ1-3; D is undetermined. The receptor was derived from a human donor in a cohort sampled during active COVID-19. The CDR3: CASSRSLSGSGNTIYF. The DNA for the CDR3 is TGTGCCAGCAGCAGATCATTGTCGGGGTCTGGAAACACCATATATTTT.